In its sample, the clone carrying this TCR beta chain was seen many times. The target antigen is unknown. The entry originates in a study of CD8+CD57+ T cells in acquired aplastic anemia. In the study overall: Sorting CD4+ and CD8+ cells gave DNA averaging about 3.2 ug. Study-wide findings and caveats: Between patients and controls, CD8+ Simpson's diversity did not vary significantly. Common to patients and controls were approximately 30 CD8+ CDR3 sequences.

TCR beta VDJ and CDR3 profiles were obtained from a genomic DNA template. MiXCR was run by TCRdb on the reads, yielding one entry per CDR3 protein. The table records around 150,000 distinct CDR3 sequences, roughly 47% of them present only once. The CDR3 extends over 14 amino acids. J gave up 6 bases and V 1 base, and 4 bases lay outside the gene matches. CDR1 and CDR2 from the germline V gene are MGHDK and SYGVNS. This TCR derives from a human donor in good health. The rearrangement joins TRBV25-1 to TRBJ1-1; TRBD1 matches 8 bases. The source material was sorted CD4+, CD8+, or CD8+CD57+ T cells (not recorded which) from PBMCs. The CDR3 bases are TGTGCCAGCAGTGAATGGACAGGGATCGCTGAAGCTTTCTTT. Protein product: CASSEWTGIAEAFF.